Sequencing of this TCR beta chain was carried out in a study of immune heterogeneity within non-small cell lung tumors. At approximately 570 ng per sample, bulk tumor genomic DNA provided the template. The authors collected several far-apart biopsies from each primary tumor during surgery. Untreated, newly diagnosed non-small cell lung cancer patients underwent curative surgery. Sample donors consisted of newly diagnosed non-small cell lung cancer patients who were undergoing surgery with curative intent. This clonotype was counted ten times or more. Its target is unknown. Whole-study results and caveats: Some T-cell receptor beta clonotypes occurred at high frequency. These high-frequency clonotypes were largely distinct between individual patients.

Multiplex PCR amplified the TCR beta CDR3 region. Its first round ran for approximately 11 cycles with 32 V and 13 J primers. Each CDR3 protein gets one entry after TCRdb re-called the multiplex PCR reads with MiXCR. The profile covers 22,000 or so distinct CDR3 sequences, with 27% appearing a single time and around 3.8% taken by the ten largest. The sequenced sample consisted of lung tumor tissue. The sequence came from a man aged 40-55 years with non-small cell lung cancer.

The CDR3 loop is CASSQALWNTEAFF. The CDR3 coding sequence is TGCGCCAGCAGCCAAGCTCTCTGGAACACTGAAGCTTTCTTT. This rearrangement joins TRBV4-1 to TRBJ1-1; D remains unclear. The CDR3 is 14 amino acids. The V and J ends lost 1 base and 1 base respectively, with 7 bases between them. Germline assignment: CDR1 MGHRA and CDR2 YSYEKL.